Below, 10 T cell receptor beta chains from the same sample are listed, as sequenced in a study of blood T cell repertoires in COVID-19. Data came from immunoSEQ multiplex PCR; TCRdb stores just in-frame clones and leaves some out. The table has 250,000 to 350,000 clones, around 88% seen once. Sequenced material: peripheral blood. The origin of the receptors is a woman aged 25-40 years who had recovered from COVID-19.

This chain uses TRBV11-2 with TRBJ2-3, with 11 bases fitting TRBD2. The V gene end was trimmed by 4 bases and the J gene end by 2 bases; junction bases not matched to a gene: 5. Germline V gene sequence: CDR1 SGHAT, CDR2 FQNNGV. There are 16 residues in the CDR3. The CDR3 spells CASSSGTSGFTDTQYF. The DNA for the CDR3 is TGTGCCAGCAGCTCGGGGACTAGCGGATTCACAGATACGCAGTATTTT.

CDR3 coding DNA: TGTGCCAGCAGCCCGTACTACAAGGCTTACCAAGATGGCTACACCTTC. Its translation: CASSPYYKAYQDGYTF. The V call is TRBV3-1 (or the pseudogene TRBV3-2), the J call TRBJ1-2, with D hard to call. Germline V lookup: CDR1 LGHDT, CDR2 YNNKEL (reference sequence). Trimming pared 4 bases from V and 6 bases from J, leaving 21 bases between. This CDR3 comprises 16 residues.

The chain couples TRBV5-1 to TRBJ2-5; 8 nucleotides match TRBD2. CDR3 length equals 15 residues. J gave up 1 base and V 7 bases, and 9 bases lay outside the gene matches. CDR1 is SGHRS and CDR2 is YFSETQ in the germline V gene. The CDR3 here is CASSRGGGFQETQYF. DNA for the CDR3: TGCGCCAGCTCCCGCGGCGGGGGGTTCCAAGAGACCCAGTACTTC.

This chain connects TRBV5-4 to TRBJ2-5; a weak D match, TRBD2 (5 bases). CDR3 length: 13 residues. V was shortened by 0 bases and J by 5 bases, with 8 bases between the two germline ends. CDR1 and CDR2 (germline): SGHNT, YYREEE (reference sequence). CDR3 residues: CASSLERGETQYF. CDR3 bases: TGTGCCAGCAGCTTGGAACGGGGTGAGACCCAGTACTTC.

Here the CDR3 reads CASTARGTDTEAFF. CDR3 nucleotides: TGTGCCAGCACCGCCAGGGGGACCGACACTGAAGCTTTCTTT. This chain links TRBV5-5 with TRBJ1-1, with 7 bases aligning to TRBD1. V shed 6 bases, J shed 3 bases, and the junction held 8 bases outside the gene matches. The CDR3 runs to 14 residues. Germline V gene lookup returns CDR1 SGHKS and CDR2 YYEKEE (reference sequence).

For this clone: At the DNA level, this CDR3 is encoded by other sequences in the same sample as well. The V call is TRBV24-1, the J call TRBJ2-2, with a weak D call TRBD2 (5 bases). CDR1 and CDR2 from the germline V gene are KGHDR and SFDVKD. The CDR3 loop spans 12 amino acids. Trimming shortened V by 9 bases and J by 4 bases, and 8 bases separated the two germline ends. The CDR3, as DNA: TGTGCCACCTCCCGGGGCACCGGGGAGCTGTTTTTT. Translated: CATSRGTGELFF.

The chain links TRBV4-3 to TRBJ2-2; 13 bases fit TRBD2. Germline V gives CDR1 LGHNA, CDR2 YSLEER. The CDR3 has 16 residues. The V gene end was trimmed by 3 bases and the J gene end by 2 bases; junction bases not matched to a gene: 0. CDR3 nucleotides: TGCGCCAGCAGCCAGGGACTAGCGGGAAACACCGGGGAGCTGTTTTTT. It specifies CASSQGLAGNTGELFF.

This clone was recorded only once. The chain couples TRBV2 to TRBJ2-5, with D tentatively TRBD2 (5 bases). The length of the CDR3 is 15 residues. V was shortened by 7 bases and J by 4 bases, with 19 bases between the two germline ends. Germline lookup yields CDR1 SNHLY and CDR2 FYNNEI. The CDR3 loop is CASIPEGALVETQYF. The CDR3 nucleotides are TGTGCCAGCATCCCCGAGGGAGCGTTAGTAGAGACCCAGTACTTC.

This clone appeared a few times. The chain uses TRBV7-9 and TRBJ1-2, with D perhaps TRBD1 (6 bases). Trimming removed 2 bases at V and 4 bases at J, with 11 bases between. The CDR3 covers 14 residues. The germline V gene encodes CDR1 SEHNR and CDR2 FQNEAQ (reference sequence). CDR3 region: CASSLIQGSYGYTF. CDR3 bases: TGTGCCAGCAGCTTAATACAGGGCTCCTATGGCTACACCTTC.

A note on this clone: The junction departs from the called germline gene at one end, perhaps through a read error. V is TRBV7-7 and J is TRBJ1-3; 7 positions match TRBD1. The CDR3 sequence is 15 residues long. Germline V lookup: CDR1 SSHAT, CDR2 FNYEAQ (reference sequence). CDR3 DNA: TGTGCTAGCAGCTTGGACACAGGGGTCGGAAACACCATATATTTT. Translating it yields CASSLDTGVGNTIYF.